This T cell receptor beta chain stems from a study of PD-L1 blockade in urothelial cancer. As for the study in general: Per blood sample, T cells had a median of roughly 150,000.

This CDR3 spans 13 amino acids. Trimming took 4 bases from V and 3 from J, leaving 9 bases between them. CDR1 is SEHNR, CDR2 FQNEAQ, per germline (reference sequence). Measured with immunoSEQ multiplex PCR; TCRdb has only the in-frame clones, and not every one. The table includes 60,000 or so clones, over 70% detected once. This TCR was recovered from a man between 65 and 85 years old with urothelial cancer. The source was PBMCs, collected around atezolizumab (anti-PD-L1) treatment. The rearrangement joins TRBV7-9 to TRBJ1-2; no clear D gene. The chain's CDR3 is CASSSPEDYGYTF. For the CDR3, the DNA is TGTGCCAGCAGCTCCCCCGAGGACTATGGCTACACCTTC.